These 20 T cell receptor beta chains originate from one sample sequenced in a study of beta chain features in type 1 diabetes. Reverse transcription of all isolated RNA meant that expressed TCRB transcripts were sequenced. Assay used: immunoSEQ multiplex PCR; TCRdb lists only in-frame clones, some missing. The sample includes roughly 350,000 clones, 9.5% to 12% seen only once; the top ten take about 0.015%. Sequenced: naive CD4+ T cells from blood. Receptor source: a woman aged 25 to 39 in good health.

This clone has a handful of counts. The chain carries TRBV7-6 and TRBJ2-3; D remains ambiguous. Germline lookup yields CDR1 SGHVS and CDR2 FNYEAQ. The CDR3 has 14 residues. The germline V and J ends were trimmed by 1 base and 4 bases, with 9 bases remaining between them. This CDR3 is CASSLVPEADTQYF. The CDR3 bases are TGTGCCAGCAGCTTAGTTCCCGAGGCAGATACGCAGTATTTT.

This clone occurred a few times. The gene calls are TRBV5-6 and TRBJ2-1; 11 bases match TRBD2. Germline CDR1 and CDR2: SGHDT and YYEEEE. V was pared by 1 base and J by 5 bases, with 5 bases of the junction left unmatched. CDR3 length: 16 amino acids. The CDR3 DNA reads as TGTGCCAGCAGCTTGTTGACTAGCGGGAACCACAATGAGCAGTTCTTC. Protein product: CASSLLTSGNHNEQFF.

The chain uses TRBV25-1 and TRBJ1-2; TRBD1 is a possible D gene (6 bases). CDR3 length: 15 residues. Trimming took off 1 base at V and 2 bases at J, with 11 bases between the two ends. The germline CDR1 and CDR2 sequences are MGHDK and SYGVNS. CDR3 loop: CASSEWGGANYGYTF. The CDR3 DNA follows: TGTGCCAGCAGTGAATGGGGGGGGGCGAACTATGGCTACACCTTC.

This chain uses TRBV29-1 with TRBJ1-2; TRBD1 matches at 7 bases. This CDR3 region has 15 residues. CDR1 SQVTM and CDR2 ANQGSEA come from the germline V gene. The ends lost 1 base at V and 2 bases at J; junction bases unmatched: 7. CDR3 DNA: TGCAGCGTTGAAGTCACGCAGACAGGGAACTATGGCTACACCTTC. Its translation is CSVEVTQTGNYGYTF.

This chain uses TRBV7-3 with TRBJ2-6, with D perhaps TRBD2 (5 bases). Germline CDR1 is SGHTA and CDR2 is FQGTGA. The CDR3 runs to 16 residues. Trimming took 5 bases from V and 4 from J, leaving 15 bases between them. The CDR3 sequence: CASSLEDSAGANVLTF. The DNA of the CDR3 is TGTGCCAGCAGCCTAGAGGACTCAGCAGGGGCCAACGTCCTGACTTTC.

This clone has a handful of counts. The DNA for the CDR3 is TGTGCCTCAGCGGCTGGACAGGCCAACACTGAAGCTTTCTTT. Its translation: CASAAGQANTEAFF. The gene calls are TRBV28 and TRBJ1-1, with 7 bases aligning to TRBD1. The trim removed 11 bases at V and 2 bases at J, leaving 11 bases unmatched. This CDR3 is built from 14 residues. Germline V gene lookup returns CDR1 MDHEN and CDR2 SYDVKM.

This clone has just a few counts. J is TRBJ2-6 and V is TRBV2; maybe TRBD1 (5 bases). There are 15 residues in the CDR3. Germline V gives CDR1 SNHLY, CDR2 FYNNEI. V was clipped by 6 bases and J by 0 bases, with 9 bases between them. The CDR3, as DNA: TGTGCCAGCAGGGACAAGAGCTCTGGGGCCAACGTCCTGACTTTC. Residues: CASRDKSSGANVLTF.

This chain uses TRBV30 with TRBJ1-5, with TRBD1 matching 10 bases. The CDR3 length is 15 residues. From germline, CDR1 is GTSNPN and CDR2 SVGIG (reference sequence). The V and J ends lost 3 bases and 6 bases, in that order; junction bases with no gene match: 8. The CDR3 here is CAWSPGTGAGQPQHF. CDR3 in DNA: TGTGCCTGGAGCCCCGGGACAGGGGCCGGTCAGCCCCAGCATTTT.

This clone was recorded a few times. Here the CDR3 reads CASSSSRDSLPNEQFF. CDR3 bases: TGTGCCAGCAGCTCCTCTCGGGACAGCCTCCCCAATGAGCAGTTCTTC. V and J are TRBV7-9 and TRBJ2-1, with 7 bases that match TRBD1. Germline V gene sequence: CDR1 SEHNR, CDR2 FQNEAQ (reference sequence). Unmatched junction bases numbered 12, after V lost 4 bases and J lost 6 bases. This CDR3 is 16 amino acids long.

CDR3 in amino acids: CASSASGSPYNEQFF. The CDR3 nucleotides are TGTGCCAGCAGCGCAAGCGGGAGCCCCTACAATGAGCAGTTCTTC. The rearrangement uses TRBV9 and TRBJ2-1, with TRBD2 identical over 8 bases. CDR3 length: 15 residues. Germline V gene lookup returns CDR1 SGDLS and CDR2 YYNGEE. V lost 3 bases to trimming and J lost 2 bases; unmatched junction nucleotides: 4. The complete variable domain, with remaining parts taken from reference TRBV9 and TRBJ2-1, reads DSGVTQTPKHLITATGQRVTLRCSPRSGDLSVYWYQQSLDQGLQFLIQYYNGEERAKGNILERFSAQQFPDLHSELNLSSLELGDSALYFCASSASGSPYNEQFFGPGTRLTVL.

About this clone: This sample includes further DNA sequences coding for the same CDR3. The J gene is TRBJ2-3, the V gene TRBV20-1; unclear D gene. The V gene lost 5 bases and the J gene lost 0 bases, with 3 bases spanning the gap. This CDR3 has 11 amino acids. The germline CDR1 and CDR2 sequences are DFQATT and SNEGSKA (reference sequence). The CDR3 reads CSAPSTDTQYF. Here the CDR3 DNA reads TGCAGTGCTCCAAGCACAGATACGCAGTATTTT.

This clone was counted a few times. The gene calls are TRBV9 and TRBJ2-2, with 10 bases lining up with TRBD2. This CDR3 is 16 amino acids long. V was pared by 4 bases and J by 6 bases, with 9 bases of the junction left unmatched. Germline CDR1 and CDR2: SGDLS and YYNGEE. The CDR3 is CASSPWSSGSPGELFF. CDR3 DNA sequence: TGTGCCAGCAGCCCTTGGTCTAGCGGGAGTCCCGGGGAGCTGTTTTTT. The whole variable domain, remainder taken from reference TRBV9 and TRBJ2-2, is DSGVTQTPKHLITATGQRVTLRCSPRSGDLSVYWYQQSLDQGLQFLIQYYNGEERAKGNILERFSAQQFPDLHSELNLSSLELGDSALYFCASSPWSSGSPGELFFGEGSRLTVL.

A few counts support this clone. The chain carries TRBV5-4 and TRBJ2-3; 9 nucleotides align to TRBD1. Germline CDR1 and CDR2: SGHNT and YYREEE (reference sequence). Unmatched junction bases numbered 8, after V lost 4 bases and J lost 5 bases. The CDR3 is 15 amino acids. CDR3 sequence: CASSLLGTGIDTQYF. The CDR3 DNA reads TGTGCCAGCAGCCTCCTCGGGACAGGGATAGATACGCAGTATTTT.

A few counts support this clone. The chain links TRBV29-1 to TRBJ1-2, with D perhaps TRBD1 (5 bases). The V end was cut by 0 bases, the J end by 4 bases, with 15 bases between. This CDR3 spans 15 amino acids. In germline, CDR1 is SQVTM, CDR2 ANQGSEA. The CDR3, as DNA: TGCAGCGTTGAAGATTGGAAGGGGAAGTTCTATGGCTACACCTTC. Translating gives CSVEDWKGKFYGYTF.

This clone was seen a handful of times. The genes are TRBV7-2 and TRBJ2-1; TRBD1 agrees at 9 bases. Germline V gene sequence: CDR1 SGHTA, CDR2 FQGNSA. CDR3 length: 15 residues. The V segment lost 4 bases and the J segment 4 bases; nucleotides outside the gene matches: 5. The CDR3 spells CASSWTGTGYNEQFF. The CDR3 DNA reads TGTGCCAGCAGCTGGACCGGGACAGGGTACAATGAGCAGTTCTTC.

Note on this clone: This sample includes further DNA sequences coding for the same CDR3. The CDR3 DNA reads as TGTGCCAGCAGCTTAGCAGGGGTCGGGGAGACCCAGTACTTC. This translates into CASSLAGVGETQYF. This chain connects TRBV7-2 to TRBJ2-5; the D gene is possibly TRBD1 (5 bases). Germline lookup yields CDR1 SGHTA and CDR2 FQGNSA. The CDR3 extends over 14 amino acids. V lost 0 bases, J lost 5 bases, and 10 bases lay in between. Based on the CDR3 plus reference TRBV7-2 and TRBJ2-5, the full variable domain is GAGVSQSPSNKVTEKGKDVELRCDPISGHTALYWYRQSLGQGLEFLIYFQGNSAPDKSGLPSDRFSAERTGGSVSTLTIQRTQQEDSAVYLCASSLAGVGETQYFGPGTRLLVL.

The rearrangement joins TRBV4-3 to TRBJ2-7; 10 bases fit TRBD1. The V segment lost 3 bases and the J segment 4 bases; nucleotides outside the gene matches: 6. This CDR3 has 15 amino acids. Germline V gene data show CDR1 as LGHNA and CDR2 as YSLEER. CDR3 coding DNA: TGCGCCAGCAGCCACCCCGGGACAGGGGCATACGAGCAGTACTTC. It translates to CASSHPGTGAYEQYF.

Only a few counts were recorded for this clone. The chain links TRBV5-1 to TRBJ1-2; TRBD1 aligns across 8 bases. Trimming removed 7 bases from V and 8 bases from J; junction bases left unmatched: 10. The V gene's germline CDR1 is SGHRS and CDR2 YFSETQ. The CDR3 is 13 residues long. CDR3 protein: CASHSSTGVGYTF. As DNA, the CDR3 is TGCGCCAGCCACTCCTCGACAGGGGTGGGCTACACCTTC.

The chain uses TRBV2 and TRBJ2-7; possible D gene TRBD2, 5 bases. The CDR3 loop spans 14 amino acids. V shed 8 bases and J shed 0 bases, with 14 bases lying between them. Germline V gives CDR1 SNHLY, CDR2 FYNNEI. This CDR3 reads CASRGGVSSYEQYF. The CDR3 DNA reads TGTGCCAGCCGGGGTGGGGTAAGCTCCTACGAGCAGTACTTC.

The rearrangement links TRBV7-3 to TRBJ2-7; 8 bases match TRBD2. The CDR3 is 16 residues long. The V gene end was trimmed by 5 bases and the J gene end by 0 bases; junction bases not matched to a gene: 9. Germline loops: CDR1 SGHTA, CDR2 FQGTGA. CDR3 protein: CASSHGPGTSSYEQYF. Written as DNA, the CDR3 is TGTGCCAGCAGCCATGGGCCCGGGACTAGCTCCTACGAGCAGTACTTC.